This TCR beta chain was profiled in a study of identical twins. V shed 1 base and J shed 0 bases, with 13 bases lying between them. In germline, CDR1 is MNHNS, CDR2 SASEGT. The length of the CDR3 is 18 residues. TCRdb called the 5' RACE reads again in MiXCR, with one record for every CDR3 protein. Here the sample spans more than 650,000 distinct CDR3 sequences, 5.5% to 6.5% being singletons. Specimen: naive T cells sorted from blood. The chain couples TRBV6-1 to TRBJ2-6; D is ambiguous. The sequence was collected from a man between 18 and 35 years old in good health. CDR3 bases: TGTGCCAGCAGTGAAGAGACTGGATACCGCTCTGGGGCCAACGTCCTGACTTTC. It is translated as CASSEETGYRSGANVLTF.